Following are 30 T cell receptor beta chains from one sample sequenced in a study of radiation and T cells in renal cell carcinoma. The time point denotes: baseline pretreatment blood. Sample treatment: 15 Gy SBRT to primary tumor, nephrectomy 4 weeks later. Profiled with immunoSEQ multiplex PCR; TCRdb holds only in-frame clones, not every one. The sample carries around 160,000 clones, 88% recorded once. This material consisted of blood, taken from a patient whose treatment included radiotherapy and nephrectomy. The receptors here all came from a woman aged 65 to 85 with renal cell carcinoma.

The V gene is TRBV7-2, the J gene TRBJ2-5; tentatively, D is TRBD1 (6 bases). This CDR3 is built from 14 residues. The germline gives CDR1 SGHTA, CDR2 FQGNSA. V was cut by 0 bases and J by 5 bases, with 10 bases left in between. The CDR3 region has the DNA TGTGCCAGCAGCTTAGCTCTACAGGGTGAGACCCAGTACTTC. Amino acids: CASSLALQGETQYF.

V is TRBV6-4 and J is TRBJ2-3; the D call may be TRBD1 or TRBD2 (5 bases each). This CDR3 has 15 amino acids. V was cut by 6 bases and J by 6 bases, with 19 bases left in between. Germline V CDR1 and CDR2: MRHNA, SNTAGT. The CDR3 here is CASSEAPSGLDTQYF. In DNA form, the CDR3 reads TGTGCCAGCAGCGAAGCACCCTCGGGGCTCGATACGCAGTATTTT.

CDR3 DNA: TGTGCCAGCAGTCCCCAACCGGGGAGCAGCGAGAGAAAGCAGTATTTT. This gives the protein CASSPQPGSSERKQYF. This chain joins TRBV11-3 and TRBJ2-3; D is perhaps TRBD2 (5 bases). Germline CDR1 and CDR2: SGHNT and YENEEA. The CDR3 is 16 residues long. Trimming left V 6 bases short and J 11 bases short, with 27 bases between.

The J gene is TRBJ2-3, the V gene TRBV5-1, with D possibly being TRBD2 (5 bases). Per the germline V gene, CDR1 is SGHRS and CDR2 is YFSETQ. V dropped 1 base and J dropped 6 bases, with 18 bases sitting between them. The CDR3 contains 16 residues. CDR3 residues: CASSLQAALSMDTQYF. DNA of the CDR3: TGCGCCAGCAGCTTGCAAGCGGCCCTTTCTATGGATACGCAGTATTTT.

CDR3 DNA: TGTGCCAGCAGAGAACCCGGGACTAGGGGCCACAATGAGCAGTTCTTC. This sequence encodes CASREPGTRGHNEQFF. The V call is TRBV6-1, the J call TRBJ2-1; 8 bases line up with TRBD2. Unmatched junction bases numbered 12, after V lost 6 bases and J lost 5 bases. There are 16 residues in the CDR3. CDR1 is MNHNS and CDR2 is SASEGT in the germline V gene.

This clone was seen more than once but under ten times. The J gene is TRBJ1-5, the V gene TRBV10-1; D ambiguous. The ends were cut back, 0 bases at V and 0 bases at J, with 6 bases in the middle. The germline V gene encodes CDR1 WNHNN and CDR2 SYGVQD (reference sequence). The CDR3 totals 15 residues. In DNA, the CDR3 is TGCGCCAGCAGTGAGTCTAGAGGTAGCAATCAGCCCCAGCATTTT. Translation: CASSESRGSNQPQHF.

V gene TRBV28 combines with J gene TRBJ1-2, with 12 bases that match TRBD1. The CDR3 loop spans 18 amino acids. With 7 bases clipped from V and 4 bases from J, the junction kept 16 bases outside the gene matches. Germline CDR1 reads MDHEN; CDR2 reads SYDVKM. The DNA of the CDR3 is TGTGCCAGCATTCTAACAGGGACAGGGGGCCGAATTCGCTATGGCTACACCTTC. As protein: CASILTGTGGRIRYGYTF.

The rearrangement uses TRBV14 and TRBJ1-2, with D tentatively TRBD1 (6 bases). Germline V CDR1 and CDR2: SGHDN, FVKESK. V lost 3 bases and J lost 1, with 21 bases in between. CDR3 length: 18 residues. The CDR3 DNA reads as TGTGCCAGCAGCCAGTCCGGGACACGTCCTGAATATAACTATGGCTACACCTTC. Residues: CASSQSGTRPEYNYGYTF.

The sample holds a few counts of this clone. This sample also contains other DNA sequences that code for the same CDR3. This chain connects TRBV9 to TRBJ1-6; 8 nucleotides align to TRBD1. Trimming took 0 bases from V and 7 from J; bases not matched to a gene: 0. CDR1 and CDR2 (germline): SGDLS, YYNGEE. The CDR3 has 14 residues. The CDR3, as DNA: TGTGCCAGCAGCGTAGGACAGGGGAATTCACCCCTCCACTTT. This gives the protein CASSVGQGNSPLHF.

This chain uses TRBV4-3 with TRBJ2-1; D possibly corresponds to TRBD1 (7 bases). The CDR3 is 20 amino acids. V lost 0 bases and J lost 0, with 21 bases in between. Germline V gives CDR1 LGHNA, CDR2 YSLEER. CDR3 amino acids: CASSQDSGRGYSNSYNEQFF. The CDR3 bases are TGCGCCAGCAGCCAAGATAGCGGCAGGGGGTATTCGAACTCCTACAATGAGCAGTTCTTC.

The chain carries TRBV5-6 and TRBJ2-5, with D tentatively TRBD1 (6 bases). The V gene's germline CDR1 is SGHDT and CDR2 YYEEEE. Trimming removed 0 bases from V and 6 bases from J, with 18 bases in between. The CDR3 spans 16 residues. In nucleotides, the CDR3 is TGTGCCAGCAGCTTGGTGGCAGGGGAGAGCGAAAAGACCCAGTACTTC. It is translated as CASSLVAGESEKTQYF. Based on the CDR3 plus reference TRBV5-6 and TRBJ2-5, the full variable domain is DAGVTQSPTHLIKTRGQQVTLRCSPKSGHDTVSWYQQALGQGPQFIFQYYEEEERQRGNFPDRFSGHQFPNYSSELNVNALLLGDSALYLCASSLVAGESEKTQYFGPGTRLLVL.

The rearrangement joins TRBV7-2 to TRBJ2-5; no reliable D call. The germline V gene encodes CDR1 SGHTA and CDR2 FQGNSA. V shed 3 bases and J shed 1 base, with 6 bases lying between them. The CDR3 contains 13 residues. DNA of the CDR3: TGTGCCAGCAGCTTGGCCCCCCAAGAGACCCAGTACTTC. It specifies CASSLAPQETQYF.

Only one count was recorded for this clone. Here the CDR3 DNA reads TGCGCCAGCAGCTTGGAAGGGAGGCCAACTGAAGCTTTCTTT. Its translation is CASSLEGRPTEAFF. The chain combines TRBV5-1 with TRBJ1-1; D is undetermined. Germline V CDR1 and CDR2: SGHRS, YFSETQ. The CDR3 consists of 14 residues. V lost 0 bases to trimming and J lost 5 bases, with 11 bases between them.

The CDR3 here is CASSINTEAFF. DNA of the CDR3: TGTGCCAGCAGTATAAACACTGAAGCTTTCTTT. The rearrangement joins TRBV7-2 to TRBJ1-1; D gene unclear. Germline CDR1 SGHTA, CDR2 FQGNSA. The ends were cut back, 6 bases at V and 2 bases at J, with 4 bases in the middle. The CDR3 loop spans 11 amino acids.

This chain connects TRBV7-9 to TRBJ2-1, with D possibly matching TRBD2 (7 bases). CDR3 size: 15 residues. Trimming shortened V by 0 bases and J by 6 bases, and 12 bases separated the two germline ends. Germline CDR1 SEHNR, CDR2 FQNEAQ (reference sequence). The CDR3 region is CASSLAAGASNEQFF. In DNA, the CDR3 is TGTGCCAGCAGCTTAGCTGCGGGGGCTTCCAATGAGCAGTTCTTC.

The chain combines TRBV7-9 with TRBJ2-3, with TRBD2 matching over 7 bases. This CDR3 comprises 15 residues. Germline-derived CDR1 and CDR2 are SEHNR and FQNEAQ (reference sequence). V lost 5 bases, J lost 1 base, and 6 bases stayed unmatched. CDR3 sequence reads: CASSPSGVGTDTQYF. In DNA, the CDR3 is TGTGCCAGCAGCCCAAGCGGGGTAGGCACAGATACGCAGTATTTT. The variable domain in full, completed from reference TRBV7-9 and TRBJ2-3, reads DTGVSQNPRHKITKRGQNVTFRCDPISEHNRLYWYRQTLGQGPEFLTYFQNEAQLEKSRLLSDRFSAERPKGSFSTLEIQRTEQGDSAMYLCASSPSGVGTDTQYFGPGTRLTVL.

V is TRBV4-2 and J is TRBJ2-1, with 11 bases fitting TRBD2. V gave up 3 bases and J gave up 6 bases; unmatched junction bases: 10. Germline CDR1 and CDR2: LGHNA and YNFKEQ. This CDR3 has 17 amino acids. The CDR3 DNA sequence: TGTGCCAGCAGCCAGGAGGGTCATAGCGGGGGGGGCAATGAGCAGTTCTTC. Protein sequence: CASSQEGHSGGGNEQFF.

V gene TRBV6-5 combines with J gene TRBJ1-5, with D possibly TRBD1 on 5 matching bases. The CDR3 covers 14 residues. Germline-derived CDR1 and CDR2 are MNHEY and SVGAGI. V dropped 9 bases and J dropped 2 bases, with 14 bases sitting between them. DNA of the CDR3: TGTGCCAGTAGGCAGGGAATGGGCAATCAGCCCCAGCATTTT. Its protein product is CASRQGMGNQPQHF.

This CDR3 is CASSLEGGRALDGEKLFF. In DNA, the CDR3 is TGTGCCAGCAGCTTAGAAGGGGGAAGGGCGTTAGATGGTGAAAAACTGTTTTTT. The chain uses TRBV7-9 and TRBJ1-4, with D perhaps matching TRBD1 (6 bases). The CDR3 extends over 18 amino acids. Per the germline V gene, CDR1 is SEHNR and CDR2 is FQNEAQ (reference sequence). Trimming took off 1 base at V and 7 bases at J, with 22 bases between the two ends.

V is TRBV5-1 and J is TRBJ2-7, with 9 bases that match TRBD2. Germline V gene sequence: CDR1 SGHRS, CDR2 YFSETQ. This CDR3 spans 14 amino acids. V lost 0 bases, J lost 9 bases, and 7 bases stayed unmatched. CDR3: CASSLGLTSGVQYF. For the CDR3, the DNA is TGCGCCAGCAGCTTGGGTTTGACTAGCGGTGTGCAGTACTTC.

V and J are TRBV27 and TRBJ2-6, with TRBD1 matching 9 bases. Looked up from germline, CDR1 is MNHEY and CDR2 is SMNVEV (reference sequence). Trimming cost V 3 bases and J 0 bases; bases outside gene matches: 6. The CDR3 consists of 18 residues. CDR3 DNA sequence: TGTGCCAGCAGTTTCGGGGGACAGGGTAGCTCTGGGGCCAACGTCCTGACTTTC. It encodes CASSFGGQGSSGANVLTF.

CDR3 bases: TGTGCCAGCAGCGCCGGGGCTACAGATACGCAGTATTTT. Protein: CASSAGATDTQYF. The J gene is TRBJ2-3, the V gene TRBV11-3; D possibly matches TRBD1 or TRBD2 (5 bases each). Deletions cut 5 bases from V and 3 bases from J, with 9 bases between. Germline CDR1 SGHNT, CDR2 YENEEA. The CDR3 totals 13 residues. Filled out from reference TRBV11-3 and TRBJ2-3, the complete variable domain reads EAGVVQSPRYKIIEKKQPVAFWCNPISGHNTLYWYLQNLGQGPELLIRYENEEAVDDSQLPKDRFSAERLKGVDSTLKIQPAELGDSAVYLCASSAGATDTQYFGPGTRLTVL.

The chain uses TRBV5-1 and TRBJ1-2; D possibly corresponds to TRBD1 (5 bases). Germline V gene data show CDR1 as SGHRS and CDR2 as YFSETQ. This CDR3 has 13 residues. V shed 2 bases and J shed 4 bases, with 9 bases lying between them. The CDR3: CASSFGQGYGYTF. For the CDR3, the DNA is TGCGCCAGCAGCTTTGGGCAGGGCTATGGCTACACCTTC.

The chain links TRBV2 to TRBJ1-5; 11 bases align to TRBD1. The CDR3 spans 15 residues. The junction had 2 bases not matched to a gene; V was cut back by 4 bases and J by 3 bases. CDR1 SNHLY and CDR2 FYNNEI come from the germline V gene. CDR3 amino acids: CASSGTGGYNQPQHF. The CDR3, as DNA: TGTGCCAGCAGTGGGACAGGGGGCTACAATCAGCCCCAGCATTTT.

The V call is TRBV28, the J call TRBJ1-2; 8 bases map to TRBD1. The J segment lost 0 bases and the V segment lost 6 bases, leaving 3 bases of the junction unmatched. CDR1 is MDHEN, CDR2 SYDVKM, per germline. This CDR3 spans 14 amino acids. The CDR3 sequence: CASSTGGTNYGYTF. Here the CDR3 DNA reads TGTGCCAGCAGCACAGGGGGTACTAACTATGGCTACACCTTC.

The V call is TRBV20-1, the J call TRBJ1-2, with unresolved D. The CDR3 extends over 9 amino acids. Trimming removed 6 bases from V and 8 bases from J, with 7 bases in between. The V gene's germline CDR1 is DFQATT and CDR2 SNEGSKA (reference sequence). The CDR3 DNA follows: TGCAGTGCAACAGTGGGCTACACCTTC. It is translated as CSATVGYTF.

This rearrangement joins TRBV11-2 to TRBJ1-2, with D possibly TRBD1 on 6 matching bases. CDR1 is SGHAT, CDR2 FQNNGV, per germline. Between the trimmed V and J ends, which lost 3 bases and 8 bases, there was a span of 19 bases. The CDR3 is made up of 15 amino acids. The CDR3 here is CASSFNRDLFWGYTF. CDR3 bases: TGTGCCAGCAGCTTTAACAGGGATCTTTTTTGGGGCTACACCTTC.

This clone was seen a few times. The chain employs TRBV21-1 and TRBJ2-1; the table's TRBD1 call for D was not verified on the DNA. TRBV21-1 is a listed pseudogene. CDR3 length: 16 amino acids. CDR3 in amino acids: CASGDRGQCSYNEQFF. The CDR3 DNA follows: TGTGCCAGCGGGGACAGGGGTCAATGCTCCTACAATGAGCAGTTCTTC.

The J gene is TRBJ2-7, the V gene TRBV7-3, with unresolved D. The CDR3 length is 15 residues. V shed 0 bases and J shed 2 bases, with 11 bases lying between them. Germline V CDR1 and CDR2: SGHTA, FQGTGA. The CDR3 nucleotides read TGTGCCAGCAGCTTAACTCCGGACCCAGCCTACGAGCAGTACTTC. It specifies CASSLTPDPAYEQYF.

This chain links TRBV9 with TRBJ2-3, with unresolved D. This CDR3 spans 16 amino acids. Trimming pared 0 bases from V and 0 bases from J, leaving 11 bases between. The V gene's germline CDR1 is SGDLS and CDR2 YYNGEE. This CDR3 reads CASSVGLGRSTDTQYF. Here the CDR3 DNA reads TGTGCCAGCAGCGTAGGGCTAGGAAGGAGCACAGATACGCAGTATTTT. The full variable domain, rest sourced from reference TRBV9 and TRBJ2-3, is DSGVTQTPKHLITATGQRVTLRCSPRSGDLSVYWYQQSLDQGLQFLIQYYNGEERAKGNILERFSAQQFPDLHSELNLSSLELGDSALYFCASSVGLGRSTDTQYFGPGTRLTVL.